These T cell receptor beta chains were read from a single sample in a study of regulatory T cells in long-lasting Graves disease. MiXCR, run by TCRdb on the multiplex PCR reads, gives a single entry per CDR3 protein. This sample carries roughly 420,000 distinct CDR3 sequences, roughly 15% of them seen once, and the ten largest clones take roughly 10%. This sample was also put to use in a study of T cells in Graves' hyperthyroidism and ophthalmopathy.

Source: peripheral blood mononuclear cells (PBMCs), taken at new diagnosis, from a patient treated with antithyroid drugs. The receptors come from a woman between 25 and 40 years old with Graves disease. Each CDR3 is given with its conserved first and last residue. A D gene is named only where the DNA matches it firmly. Expanded clones get a size class; other rows say once, few or many, or leave the size out.

j_call d_call cdr3_length v_call clone_size cdr3_aa cdr3_nt
TRBJ2-7 TRBD2 15 TRBV7-2 many CASSFMTSGSDEQYF TGTGCCAGCAGCTTTATGACTAGCGGGAGCGACGAGCAGTACTTC
TRBJ1-2 - 14 TRBV6-2/TRBV6-3 many CASTPAQRPYGYTF TGTGCCAGCACCCCGGCCCAGCGTCCCTATGGCTACACCTTC
TRBJ2-1 TRBD2 16 TRBV20-1 many CSASALASGDYNEQFF TGCAGTGCTAGTGCCCTGGCTAGCGGGGATTACAATGAGCAGTTCTTC
TRBJ1-3 - 16 TRBV6-2/TRBV6-3 few CASSYRSPSSGNTIYF TGTGCCAGCAGTTATCGCTCGCCGAGCTCTGGAAACACCATATATTTT
TRBJ2-7 - 13 TRBV2 many CATGTDLSYEQYF TGTGCCACCGGGACGGACCTCTCCTACGAGCAGTACTTC
TRBJ1-2 - 14 TRBV6-5 - CASSYRGPNYGYTF TGTGCCAGCAGTTACCGGGGACCGAACTATGGCTACACCTTC
TRBJ2-3 - 13 TRBV28 many CASGETSTDTQYF TGTGCCAGCGGTGAGACTAGCACAGATACGCAGTATTTT
TRBJ2-7 - 14 TRBV19 - CASSISQGPYEQYF TGTGCCAGTAGTATATCACAGGGCCCCTACGAGCAGTACTTC
TRBJ2-2 - 15 TRBV24-1 many CATSDVEPDTGELFF TGTGCCACCAGTGACGTGGAGCCGGACACCGGGGAGCTGTTTTTT
TRBJ2-3 - 17 TRBV28 many CATKPRELDRRTDTQYF TGTGCCACCAAACCTCGAGAACTAGACCGCCGAACAGATACGCAGTATTTT
TRBJ2-7 TRBD2 14 TRBV12-3/TRBV12-4 many CASREAGGGYEQYF TGTGCCAGCAGGGAGGCGGGAGGTGGGTACGAGCAGTACTTC
TRBJ2-1 TRBD2 15 TRBV11-3 many CASSFSLAAYNEQFF TGTGCCAGCAGCTTCAGTCTAGCGGCCTACAATGAGCAGTTCTTC
TRBJ2-5 - 14 TRBV3-1 many CASSQDIAEETQYF TGTGCCAGCAGCCAAGATATAGCGGAAGAGACCCAGTACTTC